The clone carrying this T cell receptor beta chain was observed a few times. Participants had their cohort set by participant-reported clinical history. The sample originates from a study of blood T cell repertoires in COVID-19. Study at large: PBMCs, B-cell-depleted T cells, or T cells provided the cDNA or gDNA that made up the material.

Germline V lookup: CDR1 LGHNA, CDR2 YSLEER. The CDR3 totals 15 residues. The V end lost 3 bases, the J end lost 6 bases, and 14 bases lay between the germline ends. Clones were sequenced by immunoSEQ multiplex PCR, and TCRdb holds only the in-frame ones, with some missing. The table includes 200,000 or so clones, about 80% detected once. The sequence came from a man aged 40-50 years who had recovered from COVID-19. V gene TRBV4-3 combines with J gene TRBJ1-4, with a possible D match to TRBD1 (5 bases). The sequenced sample consisted of PBMCs or T cells enriched from blood (not recorded which). The CDR3 region has the DNA TGCGCCAGCAGCCAGCGGCCCCAGGGTGATGAAAAACTGTTTTTT. This codes for CASSQRPQGDEKLFF.